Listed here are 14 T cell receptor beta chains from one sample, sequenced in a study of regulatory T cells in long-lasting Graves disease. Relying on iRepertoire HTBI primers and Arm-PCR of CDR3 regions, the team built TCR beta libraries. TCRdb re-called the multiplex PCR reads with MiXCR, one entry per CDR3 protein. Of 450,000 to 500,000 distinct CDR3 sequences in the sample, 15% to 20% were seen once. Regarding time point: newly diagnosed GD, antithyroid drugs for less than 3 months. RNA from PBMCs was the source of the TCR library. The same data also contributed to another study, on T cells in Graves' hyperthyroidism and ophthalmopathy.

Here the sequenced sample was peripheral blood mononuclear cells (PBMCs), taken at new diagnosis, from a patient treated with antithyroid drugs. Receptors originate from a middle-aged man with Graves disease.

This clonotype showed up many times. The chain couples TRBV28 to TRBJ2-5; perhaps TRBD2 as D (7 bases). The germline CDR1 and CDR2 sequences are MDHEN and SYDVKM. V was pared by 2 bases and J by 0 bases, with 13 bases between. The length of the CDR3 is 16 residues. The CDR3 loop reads CASSLLGGADQETQYF. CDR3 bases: TGTGCCAGCAGTTTACTAGGGGGGGCAGACCAAGAGACCCAGTACTTC.

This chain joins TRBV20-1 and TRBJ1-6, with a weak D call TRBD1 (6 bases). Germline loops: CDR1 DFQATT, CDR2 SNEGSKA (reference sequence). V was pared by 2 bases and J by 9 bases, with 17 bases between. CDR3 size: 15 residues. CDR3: CSARQDSSGGSPLHF. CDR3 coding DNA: TGCAGTGCTAGACAGGACAGCTCAGGAGGTTCACCCCTCCACTTT.

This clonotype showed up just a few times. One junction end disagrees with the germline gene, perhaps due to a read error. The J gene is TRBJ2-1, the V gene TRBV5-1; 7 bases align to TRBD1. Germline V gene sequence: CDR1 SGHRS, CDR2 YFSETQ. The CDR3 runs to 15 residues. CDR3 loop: CARSLTGSSYNEQFF. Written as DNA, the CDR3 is TGCGCCCGCAGCTTGACAGGGAGCTCCTACAATGAGCAGTTCTTC.

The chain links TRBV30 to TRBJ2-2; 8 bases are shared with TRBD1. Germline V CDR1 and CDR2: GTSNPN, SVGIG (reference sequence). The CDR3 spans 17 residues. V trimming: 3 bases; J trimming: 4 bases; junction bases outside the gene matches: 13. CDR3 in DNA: TGTGCCTGGAGGGGGGACAGGAGCTTTGGCACCACCGGGGAGCTGTTTTTT. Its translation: CAWRGDRSFGTTGELFF.

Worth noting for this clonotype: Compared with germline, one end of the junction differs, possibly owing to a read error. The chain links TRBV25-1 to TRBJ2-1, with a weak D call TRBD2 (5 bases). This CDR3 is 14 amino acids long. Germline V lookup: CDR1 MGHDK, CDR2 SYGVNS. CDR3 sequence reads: CASPTVGVYSEQFF. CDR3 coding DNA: TGTGCCAGTCCTACAGTCGGGGTATACAGTGAGCAGTTCTTC.

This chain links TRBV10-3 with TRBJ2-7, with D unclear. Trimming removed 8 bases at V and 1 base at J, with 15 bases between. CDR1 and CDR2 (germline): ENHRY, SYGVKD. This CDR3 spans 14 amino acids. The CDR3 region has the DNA TGTGCCATCTCAGGTTTCCTAGGGTCCTACGAGCAGTACTTC. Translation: CAISGFLGSYEQYF.

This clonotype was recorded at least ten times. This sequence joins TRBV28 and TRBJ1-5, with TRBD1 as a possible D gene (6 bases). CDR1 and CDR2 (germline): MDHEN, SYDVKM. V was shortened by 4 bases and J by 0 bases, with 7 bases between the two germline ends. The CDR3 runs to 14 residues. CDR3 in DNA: TGTGCCAGCAGTTGGGACAATAGCAATCAGCCCCAGCATTTT. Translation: CASSWDNSNQPQHF.

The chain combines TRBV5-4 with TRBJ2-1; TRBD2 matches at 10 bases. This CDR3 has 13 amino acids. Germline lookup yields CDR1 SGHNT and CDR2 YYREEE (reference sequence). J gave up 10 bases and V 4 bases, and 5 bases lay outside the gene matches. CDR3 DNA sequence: TGTGCCAGCAGCCCGGGACTAGCGAGGGAGCAGTTCTTC. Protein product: CASSPGLAREQFF.

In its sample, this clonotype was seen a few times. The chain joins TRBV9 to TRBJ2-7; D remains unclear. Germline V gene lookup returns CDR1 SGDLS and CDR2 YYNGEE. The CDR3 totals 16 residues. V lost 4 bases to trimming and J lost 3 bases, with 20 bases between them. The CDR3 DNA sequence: TGTGCCAGCAGCCCCCCGTTGGCAGGCACCTACTACGAGCAGTACTTC. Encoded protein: CASSPPLAGTYYEQYF.

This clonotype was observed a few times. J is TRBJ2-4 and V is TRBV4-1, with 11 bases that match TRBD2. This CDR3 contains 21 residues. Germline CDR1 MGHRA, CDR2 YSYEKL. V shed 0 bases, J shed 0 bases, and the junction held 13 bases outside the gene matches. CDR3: CASSQDWGGLAAQLAKNIQYF. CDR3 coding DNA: TGCGCCAGCAGCCAAGATTGGGGGGGACTAGCGGCACAGCTAGCCAAAAACATTCAGTACTTC.

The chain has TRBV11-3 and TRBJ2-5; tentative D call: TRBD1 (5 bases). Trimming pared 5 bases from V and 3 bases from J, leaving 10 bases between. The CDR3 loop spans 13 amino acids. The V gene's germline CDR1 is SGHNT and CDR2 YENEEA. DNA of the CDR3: TGTGCCAGCAGCCGACAGTCTAAAGAGACCCAGTACTTC. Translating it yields CASSRQSKETQYF.

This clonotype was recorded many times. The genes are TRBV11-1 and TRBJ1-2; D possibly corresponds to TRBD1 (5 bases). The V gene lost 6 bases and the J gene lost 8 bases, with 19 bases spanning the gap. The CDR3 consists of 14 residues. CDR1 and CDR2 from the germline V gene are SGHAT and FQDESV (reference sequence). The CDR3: CASSDNWQGDGYTF. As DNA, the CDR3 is TGTGCCAGCAGTGATAACTGGCAGGGCGACGGCTACACCTTC.

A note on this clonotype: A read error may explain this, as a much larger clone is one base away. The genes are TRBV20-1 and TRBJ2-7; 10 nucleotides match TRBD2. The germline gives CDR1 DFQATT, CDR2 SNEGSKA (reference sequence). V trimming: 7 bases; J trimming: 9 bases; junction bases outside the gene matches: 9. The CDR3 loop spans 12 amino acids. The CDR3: CSVVAGGLGQYF. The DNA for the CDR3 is TGCAGTGTAGTAGCGGGAGGTCTCGGGCAGTACTTC.

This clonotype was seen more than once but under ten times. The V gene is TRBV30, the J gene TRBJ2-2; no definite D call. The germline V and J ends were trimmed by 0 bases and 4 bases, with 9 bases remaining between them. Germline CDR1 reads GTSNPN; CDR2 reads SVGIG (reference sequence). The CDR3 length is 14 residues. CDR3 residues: CAWSVGQSTGELFF. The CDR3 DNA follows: TGTGCCTGGAGTGTAGGGCAGAGCACCGGGGAGCTGTTTTTT.